Detailed here is one T cell receptor (beta chain). Its antigen specificity is not known. With a much larger clone just one base away, this may be a read error. The TCR beta CDR3 regions were amplified from RNA transcripts. The first round of RT-PCR for the TCR CDR3 was performed with the HTBI primer set and the Qiagen OneStep RT-PCR kit. Libraries were constructed in a second round of multiplex PCR, after which size selection and purification were performed. Paired-end sequencing of the libraries was performed with 100 bp reads on an Illumina HiSeq2000. As for how the authors treated the data: SOAPnuke was used to process the raw data, throwing out any read that contained adapters or uncalled bases, had a mean Phred below 15, or lacked an exact constant-primer or identifier match. COPE v1.2.5 was used to merge high-quality paired reads, and clonotypes were defined as unique nucleotide sequences. MiTCR v1.1 was used to align clonotypes to the IMGT TRBV, TRBD and TRBJ reference segments. The analysis included only V-J combinations with a frequency above 0.0001, which together covered 99.2% of the repertoires. The TCS score was defined as the ratio of F50 (clonal expansion) to E x V (chaos), calculated using BLOSUM62-based TCRdist between CDR3 peptides within each V-J. Welch's t-statistics and random forest reduced roughly 540 V-J features to 13, which were used in a naive Bayes classifier (R e1071). The raw public reads went through TCRdb reprocessing: fastp at Q25, MiXCR clone calling, in-frame beta chains kept. Each record represents a unique CDR3 protein, reported with the most common genes and DNA among its rows. The V and J calls here are based on TCRdb, not the publication. For this sample there are 500,000 to 600,000 distinct CDR3 sequences; less than 20% appear just once. The leading ten clones occupy 47% of the sample.

Ophthalmopathy patients had moderately to severely active disease, with a Clinical Activity Score of 3 or more, a NOSPECS grade of 4 or more, and a disease duration of less than 3 months. The study excluded patients with uncontrolled infections, other autoimmune diseases, pregnancy or lactation. Diagnoses relied on clinical symptoms, serum thyroxine and TRAb, thyroid ultrasound and orbital computed tomography. PBMCs were separated from roughly 10 ml of fresh peripheral blood using Ficoll-Paque density gradient centrifugation. Total RNA was extracted using Trizol reagent, and RNA quality was assessed on an Agilent 2100 Bioanalyzer. The record originates from a study of T cells in Graves' hyperthyroidism and ophthalmopathy (dated by TCRdb to between 2018 and 2021). Study-wide context: Peripheral blood samples were taken at the time of initial diagnosis, prior to any treatment. To identify TCR V-J signatures that set the groups apart, the researchers used a discovery cohort of 95 to 100 patients, made up of approximately 43 with Graves' ophthalmopathy and 57 with stable Graves' hyperthyroidism. The 100 discovery patients were randomly split 7:3 into training and test sets. TCR Vbeta CDR3 sequencing of approximately 140 peripheral blood samples (roughly 43 ophthalmopathy, 75 to 80 hyperthyroidism and 17 progressor patients) is reported in the paper. An independent validation cohort of fewer than 20 hyperthyroidism patients and approximately 17 patients who later progressed to ophthalmopathy tested prospective prediction of ophthalmopathy. After blood sampling, hyperthyroidism patients were treated with methimazole at a starting dose of 30 mg daily, and ophthalmopathy patients were treated with high-dose intravenous methylprednisolone. In roughly six Graves' hyperthyroidism patients, the study also compared T-cell repertoires from thyroid tissue with T-cell repertoires from blood. Study-wide findings and limitations: Most expanded thyroid clonotypes (frequency above 0.001) were also detected in blood, suggesting blood repertoires may reflect thyroid immune responses. No statistical method was used to fix the sample size in advance, and group allocation was not hidden from the investigators. A 13 V-J signature model separated ophthalmopathy from stable hyperthyroidism, with nearly 90% sensitivity and 81.08% specificity in cross-validation and 80%/75% in testing. In validation, progression to ophthalmopathy was predicted by the model with 70.59% sensitivity and 72% to 80% specificity, a median of approximately 7.1 months before onset.

Measured from the cysteine to the phenylalanine, the CDR3 is 14 residues long. Only the CDR3 part of the read is kept: 42 bases, read in frame from the first base. The germline ends are 7 bases apart after V is trimmed by 1 base and J by 3 bases. CDR1 is given as SGHAT and CDR2 as FQNNGV, both from the germline V gene. This TCR was recovered from a man aged 40-55 years with Graves' ophthalmopathy. The chain joins TRBV11-2 to TRBJ2-4; the D gene cannot be resolved reliably. Specimen: blood. In nucleotides, the sequence is TGTGCCAGCAGCTTAGGGGTTGTCAAAAACATTCAGTACTTC. Its protein is CASSLGVVKNIQYF.